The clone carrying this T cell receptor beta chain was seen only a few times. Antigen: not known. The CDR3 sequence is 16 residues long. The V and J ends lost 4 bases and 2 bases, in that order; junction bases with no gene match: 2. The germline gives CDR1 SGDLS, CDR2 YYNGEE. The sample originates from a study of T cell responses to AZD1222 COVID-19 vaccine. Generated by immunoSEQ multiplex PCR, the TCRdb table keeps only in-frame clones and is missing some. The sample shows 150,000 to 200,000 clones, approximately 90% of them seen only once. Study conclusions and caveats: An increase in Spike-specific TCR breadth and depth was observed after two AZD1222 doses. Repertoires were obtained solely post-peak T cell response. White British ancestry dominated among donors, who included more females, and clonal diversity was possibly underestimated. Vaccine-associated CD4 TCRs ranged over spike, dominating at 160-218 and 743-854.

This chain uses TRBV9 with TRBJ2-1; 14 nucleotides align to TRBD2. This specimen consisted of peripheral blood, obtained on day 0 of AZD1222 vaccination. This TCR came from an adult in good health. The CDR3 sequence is CASSLGLAGAYNEQFF. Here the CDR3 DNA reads TGTGCCAGCAGCTTGGGACTAGCGGGAGCCTACAATGAGCAGTTCTTC. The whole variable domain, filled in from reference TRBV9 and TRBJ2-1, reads DSGVTQTPKHLITATGQRVTLRCSPRSGDLSVYWYQQSLDQGLQFLIQYYNGEERAKGNILERFSAQQFPDLHSELNLSSLELGDSALYFCASSLGLAGAYNEQFFGPGTRLTVL.